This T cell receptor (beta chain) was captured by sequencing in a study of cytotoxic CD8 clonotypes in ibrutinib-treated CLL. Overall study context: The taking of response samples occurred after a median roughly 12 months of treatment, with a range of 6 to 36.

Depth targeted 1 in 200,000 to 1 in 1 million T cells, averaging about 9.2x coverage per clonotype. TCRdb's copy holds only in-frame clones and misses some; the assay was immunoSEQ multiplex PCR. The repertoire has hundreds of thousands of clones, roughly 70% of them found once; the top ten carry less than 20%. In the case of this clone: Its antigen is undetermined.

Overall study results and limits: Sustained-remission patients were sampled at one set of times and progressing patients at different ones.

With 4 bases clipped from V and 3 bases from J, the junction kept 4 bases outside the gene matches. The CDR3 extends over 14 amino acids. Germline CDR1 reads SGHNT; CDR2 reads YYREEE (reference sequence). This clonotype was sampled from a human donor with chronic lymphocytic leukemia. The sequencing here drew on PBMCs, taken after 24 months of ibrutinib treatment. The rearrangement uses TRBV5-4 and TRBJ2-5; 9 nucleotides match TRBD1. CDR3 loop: CASSPQGAEETQYF. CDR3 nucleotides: TGTGCCAGCAGCCCACAGGGGGCTGAAGAGACCCAGTACTTC.